This TCR beta chain stems from a study of blood T cell repertoires in COVID-19. Background on the study: Spain, Italy and the United States supplied samples that represented acute and convalescent COVID-19. PBMCs, B-cell-depleted T cells, or T cells were the source of the cDNA or gDNA that made up the material.

In the source study's methods: Reference gene primers were amplified, and this amplification served to estimate nucleated cell counts. Generated by immunoSEQ multiplex PCR, the TCRdb table keeps only in-frame clones and is missing some. The V and J calls and clone size were taken over from that table, and D and trimming were inferred from the DNA. The repertoire has 55,000 to 90,000 clones, 75% to 95% of them found once; the top ten carry around 13%. The TCR was taken from a human donor with active COVID-19. The donor label of this sample is uncertain. Sequencing was done on a sample of peripheral blood.

CDR3 nucleotide sequence: TGTGCCAGCAGCTTAGGGGACTCCGCTGGAAACACCATATATTTT. Translating it yields CASSLGDSAGNTIYF. The chain recombines TRBV7-2 with TRBJ1-3; a possible D gene is TRBD1 (5 bases). V shed 1 base and J shed 2 bases, with 9 bases lying between them. The CDR3 is made up of 15 amino acids. Germline CDR1 SGHTA, CDR2 FQGNSA.